A selection of T cell receptor beta chains follows, all from one sample in a study of neurological immune-mediated disorders. TCRdb recomputed calls from the 5' RACE reads with MiXCR, one row per CDR3 protein. The data hold around 130,000 distinct CDR3 sequences, with 3% to 3.5% observed a single time. Sequencing was done on a sample of PBMCs. These receptors were taken from a woman aged 25 to 39 with multiple sclerosis. Both conserved end residues are part of each CDR3. A D gene is named only where the DNA matches it firmly. Size is omitted from some rows. Given values are once, few, many or a class for expanded clones.

d_gene	abundance	v_gene	j_gene	CDR3aa	CDR3nt
NA	NA	TRBV6-6	TRBJ1-1	CASSPYPTEAFF	TGTGCCAGCAGCCCTTATCCCACTGAAGCTTTCTTT
NA	many	TRBV10-2	TRBJ1-5	CASSDRGNNQPQHF	TGCGCCAGCAGTGACAGGGGCAACAATCAGCCCCAGCATTTT
NA	many	TRBV6-2/TRBV6-3	TRBJ1-5	CASSPTGWPQHF	TGTGCCAGCAGTCCTACAGGGTGGCCCCAGCATTTT
NA	many	TRBV4-3	TRBJ2-7	CASSQDWSAGYEQYF	TGCGCCAGCAGCCAAGACTGGTCAGCAGGCTACGAGCAGTACTTC
NA	many	TRBV7-2	TRBJ2-5	CASSLGNVYQETQYF	TGTGCCAGCAGCTTAGGAAACGTGTACCAAGAGACCCAGTACTTC
NA	many	TRBV28	TRBJ1-1	CASSEANTEAFF	TGTGCCAGCAGTGAGGCAAACACTGAAGCTTTCTTT
TRBD1	few	TRBV5-1	TRBJ2-1	CASSFGQGVYNEQFF	TGCGCCAGCAGCTTCGGACAGGGGGTTTACAATGAGCAGTTCTTC
TRBD1	many	TRBV12-3/TRBV12-4	TRBJ1-4	CASSGTVPTNEKLFF	TGTGCCAGCAGTGGGACAGTCCCAACTAATGAAAAACTGTTTTTT
TRBD1	many	TRBV24-1	TRBJ2-1	CATSARDRDEQFF	TGTGCCACCAGCGCCCGGGACAGGGATGAGCAGTTCTTC
TRBD1	many	TRBV27	TRBJ2-1	CASSIRTGWWEQFF	TGTGCCAGCAGTATCAGGACAGGTTGGTGGGAGCAGTTCTTC
TRBD1	many	TRBV7-8	TRBJ1-6	CASSRGTGGYNSPLHF	TGTGCCAGCAGCCGGGGGACAGGGGGCTATAATTCACCCCTCCACTTT
NA	NA	TRBV2	TRBJ1-5	CASSETYRGGPQNF	TGTGCCAGCAGCGAAACTTACCGAGGCGGGCCCCAGAATTTT
TRBD2	many	TRBV5-6	TRBJ2-1	CASSPGGMVRLNEQFF	TGTGCCAGCAGCCCCGGGGGGATGGTACGGCTCAATGAGCAGTTCTTC
NA	few	TRBV12-3/TRBV12-4	TRBJ1-2	CASSQSRRADYGYTF	TGTGCCAGCAGTCAGTCGAGAAGGGCAGACTATGGCTACACCTTC
NA	few	TRBV9	TRBJ2-3	CASSVGQGGTDTQYF	TGTGCCAGCAGCGTAGGACAGGGAGGAACAGATACGCAGTATTTT
NA	few	TRBV29-1	TRBJ2-1	CSLNRAGVDNEQFF	TGCAGCCTGAATCGGGCAGGGGTGGACAATGAGCAGTTCTTC